This note documents a single T cell receptor (beta chain) sequence. The data originate from a study of blood T cell repertoires in COVID-19. The wider study: Both acute and convalescent COVID-19 samples were obtained from the United States, Italy and Spain. PBMCs, B-cell-depleted T cells, or T cells provided the cDNA or gDNA that made up the material.

Original analysis: Cell counts per sample came from amplifying reference gene primers. The protocol was immunoSEQ multiplex PCR, while the TCRdb copy is restricted to in-frame clones and leaves out a portion. The V and J calls and clone size were taken over from that table, and D and trimming were inferred from the DNA. The sample includes about 99,000 clones, over 75% of them seen just once. Per the germline V gene, CDR1 is SGHRS and CDR2 is YFSETQ. V lost 0 bases, J lost 0 bases, and 19 bases lay in between. This CDR3 has 19 residues. The sequence was collected from a human donor in a cohort sampled during active or convalescent COVID-19. The sample taken for sequencing was peripheral blood. The chain carries TRBV5-1 and TRBJ1-3; D gene ambiguous. CDR3: CASSLGFRGERLSGNTIYF. The CDR3 region has the DNA TGCGCCAGCAGCTTGGGTTTCCGGGGAGAGCGGCTCTCTGGAAACACCATATATTTT.